This T cell receptor (beta chain) came from a study of blood T cell repertoires in COVID-19. About the research overall: From the United States, Italy and Spain came samples of acute and convalescent COVID-19. Nucleic acid was either cDNA or gDNA, and it came from T cells, B-cell-depleted T cells, or PBMCs.

Original handling: Nucleated cell counts were estimated from reference gene primer amplification. Produced via immunoSEQ multiplex PCR; TCRdb's table is partial and in-frame only. V, J and clone size derive from that table, while D and trimming were established from the DNA sequence. The sample has under 200,000 clones; around 84% are singletons. After removal of 5 bases from V and 7 bases from J, the junction contained 16 bases not matched to a gene. CDR1 is MNHEY and CDR2 is SMNVEV in the germline V gene (reference sequence). The CDR3 runs 17 residues. This clone has just a few counts. Sequenced input: peripheral blood. The chain uses TRBV27 and TRBJ1-4; TRBD1 matches 7 bases. The source of this sequence is a man aged 45 to 65 with active or convalescent COVID-19. CDR3 loop: CASSPPPLDRVGEKLFF. The CDR3 region has the DNA TGTGCCAGCAGTCCTCCCCCCCTCGACAGGGTGGGTGAAAAACTGTTTTTT.